This T cell receptor (beta chain) was sequenced during a study of control samples from healthy donors and cancer patients. Unmatched junction bases numbered 6, after V lost 6 bases and J lost 4 bases. Germline CDR1 reads MNHNY; CDR2 reads SVGAGI (reference sequence). CDR3 length: 14 residues. Measured with immunoSEQ multiplex PCR; TCRdb has only the in-frame clones, and not every one. The repertoire consists of some 65,000 clones, with approximately 88% occurring once and the leading ten covering about 3%. The sequence was obtained from a woman in her fifties or sixties with lung cancer. The rearrangement joins TRBV6-6 to TRBJ2-7; 10 bases are shared with TRBD1. The source material was PBMCs. Here the CDR3 DNA reads TGTGCCAGCAGACCGGGACAGGGGTATTACGAGCAGTACTTC. Its protein is CASRPGQGYYEQYF.